A selection of T cell receptor beta chains follows, all from one sample in a study of blood T cells in healthy people across ages. TCRdb analysed the 5' RACE reads with MiXCR anew, one entry per CDR3 protein. The sample has about 1.4 million distinct CDR3 sequences, roughly 59% seen once. Sequenced material: blood. Receptors originate from a young man in good health. Both conserved end residues are part of each CDR3. Each record gives: CDR3 length, clone size, D gene, J gene, V gene, CDR3 DNA, CDR3 protein. The D gene is left open where the match is weak. Not every row has a clone size; where given, it reads once, few, many or a size class.

CDR3 length: 14; clone size: NA; D gene: NA; J gene: TRBJ2-7; V gene: TRBV5-1; CDR3 DNA: TGTGCCAGCAGTGCCGGGACCGCCACCTACGAGCAGTACTTC; CDR3 protein: CASSAGTATYEQYF
CDR3 length: 13; clone size: NA; D gene: NA; J gene: TRBJ1-1; V gene: TRBV29-1; CDR3 DNA: TGCAGCGTTGGAGGGGCGATGAACACTGAAGCTTTCTTT; CDR3 protein: CSVGGAMNTEAFF
CDR3 length: 16; clone size: NA; D gene: NA; J gene: TRBJ1-2; V gene: TRBV29-1; CDR3 DNA: TGCAGCGTTGAATCCCTAACAGGGCCCCATCCTTATGGCTACACCTTC; CDR3 protein: CSVESLTGPHPYGYTF
CDR3 length: 17; clone size: NA; D gene: TRBD1; J gene: TRBJ2-1; V gene: TRBV4-3; CDR3 DNA: TGCGCCAGCAGCCAAGGCCCGTCGGGACAGTCCTACAATGAGCAGTTCTTC; CDR3 protein: CASSQGPSGQSYNEQFF
CDR3 length: 12; clone size: NA; D gene: NA; J gene: TRBJ2-7; V gene: TRBV29-1; CDR3 DNA: TGCAGCGTTGGAGAGGACAGCTACGAGCAGTACTTC; CDR3 protein: CSVGEDSYEQYF
CDR3 length: 11; clone size: NA; D gene: NA; J gene: TRBJ2-2; V gene: TRBV5-8; CDR3 DNA: TGTGCCACTCCTAACACCGGGGAGCTGTTTTTT; CDR3 protein: CATPNTGELFF
CDR3 length: 14; clone size: NA; D gene: NA; J gene: TRBJ1-5; V gene: TRBV7-2; CDR3 DNA: TGTGCCAGCAGCTTGGTGGTAGCGCTACAGCCCCAGCATTTT; CDR3 protein: CASSLVVALQPQHF
CDR3 length: 15; clone size: NA; D gene: TRBD2; J gene: TRBJ2-3; V gene: TRBV7-2; CDR3 DNA: TGTGCCAGCAGCTCAGCTAGCGGGAGAGGCGATACGCAGTATTTT; CDR3 protein: CASSSASGRGDTQYF
CDR3 length: 14; clone size: once; D gene: NA; J gene: TRBJ2-1; V gene: TRBV11-2; CDR3 DNA: TGTGCCAGCAGCCGACACAGCGACTACAATGAGCAGTTCTTC; CDR3 protein: CASSRHSDYNEQFF
CDR3 length: 17; clone size: NA; D gene: NA; J gene: TRBJ2-6; V gene: TRBV7-9; CDR3 DNA: TGTGCCAGCAGCCGACGGGGCGCCAACTCTGGGGCCAACGTCCTGACTTTC; CDR3 protein: CASSRRGANSGANVLTF